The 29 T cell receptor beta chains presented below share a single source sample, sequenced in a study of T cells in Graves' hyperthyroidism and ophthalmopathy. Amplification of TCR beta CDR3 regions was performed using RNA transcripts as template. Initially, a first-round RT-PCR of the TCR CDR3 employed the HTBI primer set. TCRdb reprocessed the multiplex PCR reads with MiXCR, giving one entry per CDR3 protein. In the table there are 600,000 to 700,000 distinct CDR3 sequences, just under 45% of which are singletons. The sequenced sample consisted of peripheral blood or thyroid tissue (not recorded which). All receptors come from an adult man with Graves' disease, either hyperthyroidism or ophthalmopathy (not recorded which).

CDR3 region: CASSEDREPKEQYF. Here the CDR3 DNA reads TGTGCCAGCAGTGAAGACCGGGAGCCAAAGGAGCAGTACTTC. This chain joins TRBV2 and TRBJ2-7; perhaps TRBD2 as D (6 bases). V was shortened by 1 base and J by 7 bases, with 14 bases between the two germline ends. Germline CDR1 and CDR2: SNHLY and FYNNEI. The CDR3 runs 14 residues.

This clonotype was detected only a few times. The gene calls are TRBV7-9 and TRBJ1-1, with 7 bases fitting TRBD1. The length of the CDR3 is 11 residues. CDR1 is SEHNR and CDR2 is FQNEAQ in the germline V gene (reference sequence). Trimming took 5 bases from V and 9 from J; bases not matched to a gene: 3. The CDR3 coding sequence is TGTGCCAGCAGCCGGGGACAGAAAGCTTTCTTT. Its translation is CASSRGQKAFF.

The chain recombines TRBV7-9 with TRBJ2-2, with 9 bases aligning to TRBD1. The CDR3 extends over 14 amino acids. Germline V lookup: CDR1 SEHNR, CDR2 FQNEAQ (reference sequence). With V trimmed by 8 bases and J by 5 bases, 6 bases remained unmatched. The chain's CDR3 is CASGPGTGTGELFF. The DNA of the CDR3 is TGTGCCAGCGGTCCCGGGACAGGGACCGGGGAGCTGTTTTTT.

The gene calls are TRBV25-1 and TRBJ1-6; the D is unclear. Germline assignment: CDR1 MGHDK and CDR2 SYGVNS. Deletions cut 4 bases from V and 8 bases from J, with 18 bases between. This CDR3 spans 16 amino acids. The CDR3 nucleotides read TGTGCCAGCAGTGCTTACCGAGCGCTACCAGATTCACCCCTCCACTTT. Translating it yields CASSAYRALPDSPLHF.

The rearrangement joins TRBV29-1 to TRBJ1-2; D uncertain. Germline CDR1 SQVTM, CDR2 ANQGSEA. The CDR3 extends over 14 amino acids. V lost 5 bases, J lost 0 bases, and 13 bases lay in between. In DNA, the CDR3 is TGCAGCGTTCCCCGTGACGGAGCTAACTATGGCTACACCTTC. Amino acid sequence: CSVPRDGANYGYTF.

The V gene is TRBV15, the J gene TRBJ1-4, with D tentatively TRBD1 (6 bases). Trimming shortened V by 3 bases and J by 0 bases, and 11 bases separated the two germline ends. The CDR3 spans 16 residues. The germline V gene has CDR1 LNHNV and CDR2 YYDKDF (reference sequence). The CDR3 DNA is TGTGCCACCAGCAGTGCTCGACAGGCAACTAATGAAAAACTGTTTTTT. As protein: CATSSARQATNEKLFF.

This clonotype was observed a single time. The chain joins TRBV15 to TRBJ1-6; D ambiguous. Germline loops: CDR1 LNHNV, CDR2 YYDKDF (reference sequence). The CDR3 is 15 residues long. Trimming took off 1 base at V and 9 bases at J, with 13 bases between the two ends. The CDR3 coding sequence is TGTGCCACCAGCAGAGCGGCAGGCCTGGGTTCACCCCTCCACTTT. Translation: CATSRAAGLGSPLHF.

The CDR3 DNA is TGTGCCAGCAGCGAGGGATACTATGGCTACACCTTC. Protein: CASSEGYYGYTF. The V and J genes are TRBV13 and TRBJ1-2; no reliable D call. The CDR3 consists of 12 residues. V was shortened by 5 bases and J by 3 bases, with 7 bases between the two germline ends. CDR1 and CDR2 (germline): PRHDT, FYEKMQ (reference sequence).

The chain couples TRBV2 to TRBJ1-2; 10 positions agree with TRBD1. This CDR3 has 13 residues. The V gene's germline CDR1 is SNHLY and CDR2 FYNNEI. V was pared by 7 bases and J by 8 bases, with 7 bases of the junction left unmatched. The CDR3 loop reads CASNSGTGDGYTF. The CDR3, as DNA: TGTGCCAGCAATTCCGGGACAGGGGACGGCTACACCTTC.

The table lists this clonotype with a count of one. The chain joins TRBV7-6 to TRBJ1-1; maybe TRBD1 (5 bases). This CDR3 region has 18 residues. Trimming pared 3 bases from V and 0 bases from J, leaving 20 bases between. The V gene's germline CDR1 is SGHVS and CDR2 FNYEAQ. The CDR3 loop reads CASSLRPASQDMNTEAFF. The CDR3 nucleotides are TGTGCCAGCAGCTTGCGGCCAGCCTCCCAGGACATGAACACTGAAGCTTTCTTT. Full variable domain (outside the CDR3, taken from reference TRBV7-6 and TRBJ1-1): GAGVSQSPRYKVTKRGQDVALRCDPISGHVSLYWYRQALGQGPEFLTYFNYEAQQDKSGLPNDRFSAERPEGSISTLTIQRTEQRDSAMYRCASSLRPASQDMNTEAFFGQGTRLTVV.

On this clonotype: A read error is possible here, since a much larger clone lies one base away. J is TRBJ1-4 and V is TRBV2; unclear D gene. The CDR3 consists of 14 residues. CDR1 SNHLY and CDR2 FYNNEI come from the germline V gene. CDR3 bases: TGTGCCAGCAAGCTTCAGGCAACTAGTGAAAAACTGTTTTTT. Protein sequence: CASKLQATSEKLFF.

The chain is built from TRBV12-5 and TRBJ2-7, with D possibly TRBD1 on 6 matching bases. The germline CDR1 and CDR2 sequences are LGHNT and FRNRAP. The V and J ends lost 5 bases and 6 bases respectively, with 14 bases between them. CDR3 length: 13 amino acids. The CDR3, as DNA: TGTGCTAGTGGTGTTCTACAGGGTGGCGAGCAGTACTTC. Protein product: CASGVLQGGEQYF.

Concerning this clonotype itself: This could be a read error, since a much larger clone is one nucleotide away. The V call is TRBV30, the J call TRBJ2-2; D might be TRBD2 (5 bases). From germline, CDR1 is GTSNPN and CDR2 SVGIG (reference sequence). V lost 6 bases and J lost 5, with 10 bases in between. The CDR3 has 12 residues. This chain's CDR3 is CACRGRTGELFF. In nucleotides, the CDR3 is TGTGCCTGTAGAGGGCGGACCGGGGAGCTGTTTTTT.

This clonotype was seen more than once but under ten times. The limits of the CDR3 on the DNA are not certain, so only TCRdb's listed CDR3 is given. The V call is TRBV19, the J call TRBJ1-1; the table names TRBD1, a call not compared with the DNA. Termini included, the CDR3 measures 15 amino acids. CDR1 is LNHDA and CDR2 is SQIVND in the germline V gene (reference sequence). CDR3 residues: CASSISVQGVAEAFF.

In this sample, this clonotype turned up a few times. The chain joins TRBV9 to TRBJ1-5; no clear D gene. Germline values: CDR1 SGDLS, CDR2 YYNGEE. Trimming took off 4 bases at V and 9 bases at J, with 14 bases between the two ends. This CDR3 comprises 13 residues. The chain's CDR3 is CASSLEGIGPQHF. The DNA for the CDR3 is TGTGCCAGCAGCTTGGAGGGTATAGGGCCCCAGCATTTT.

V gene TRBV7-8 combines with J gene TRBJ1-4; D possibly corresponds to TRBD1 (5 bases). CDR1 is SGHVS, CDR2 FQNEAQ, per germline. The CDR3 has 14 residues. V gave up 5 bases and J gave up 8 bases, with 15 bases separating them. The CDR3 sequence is CASSPSGGKEKLFF. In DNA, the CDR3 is TGTGCCAGCAGCCCCAGTGGGGGAAAAGAAAAACTGTTTTTT.

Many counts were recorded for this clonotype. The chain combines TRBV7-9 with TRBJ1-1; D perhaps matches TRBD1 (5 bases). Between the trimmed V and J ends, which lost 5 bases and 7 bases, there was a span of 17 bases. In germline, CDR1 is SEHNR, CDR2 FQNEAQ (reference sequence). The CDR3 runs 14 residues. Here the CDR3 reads CASSPPGRTYEAFF. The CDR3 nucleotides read TGTGCCAGCAGCCCCCCGGGACGGACCTATGAAGCTTTCTTT.

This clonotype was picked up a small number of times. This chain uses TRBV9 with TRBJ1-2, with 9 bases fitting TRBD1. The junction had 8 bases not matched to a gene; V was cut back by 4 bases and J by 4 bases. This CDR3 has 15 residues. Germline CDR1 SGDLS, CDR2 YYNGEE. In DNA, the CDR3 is TGTGCCAGCAGCCCCCGGACAGGGGTGATCTATGGCTACACCTTC. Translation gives CASSPRTGVIYGYTF. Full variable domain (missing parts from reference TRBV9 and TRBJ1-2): DSGVTQTPKHLITATGQRVTLRCSPRSGDLSVYWYQQSLDQGLQFLIQYYNGEERAKGNILERFSAQQFPDLHSELNLSSLELGDSALYFCASSPRTGVIYGYTFGSGTRLTVV.

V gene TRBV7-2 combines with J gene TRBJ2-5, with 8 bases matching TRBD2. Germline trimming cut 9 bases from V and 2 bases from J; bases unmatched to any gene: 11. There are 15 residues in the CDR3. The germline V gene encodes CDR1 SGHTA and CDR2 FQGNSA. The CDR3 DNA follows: TGTGCCAGTAGACGACTCAGCGGGAGACAAGAGACCCAGTACTTC. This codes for CASRRLSGRQETQYF.

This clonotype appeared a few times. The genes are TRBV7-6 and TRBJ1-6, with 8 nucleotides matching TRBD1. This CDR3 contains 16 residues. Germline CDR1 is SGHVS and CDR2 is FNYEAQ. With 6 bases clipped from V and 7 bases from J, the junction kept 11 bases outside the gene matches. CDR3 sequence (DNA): TGTGCCAGCAGTCCCACAGGGGGACTTAGAAATTCACCCCTCCACTTT. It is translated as CASSPTGGLRNSPLHF.

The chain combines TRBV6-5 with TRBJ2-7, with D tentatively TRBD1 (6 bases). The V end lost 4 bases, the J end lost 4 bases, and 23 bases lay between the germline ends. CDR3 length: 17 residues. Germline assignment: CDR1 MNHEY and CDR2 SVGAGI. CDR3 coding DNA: TGTGCCAGCAGTTCCCTATCAAACGACAGGCCAGGGTACGAGCAGTACTTC. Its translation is CASSSLSNDRPGYEQYF.

The CDR3 loop reads CASSYSDGGTGWSPGSPLHF. CDR3 in DNA: TGTGCCAGCAGTTACTCCGATGGCGGAACAGGGTGGTCTCCGGGTTCACCCCTCCACTTT. V is TRBV2 and J is TRBJ1-6; possible D gene TRBD1, 6 bases. The CDR3 is made up of 20 amino acids. Germline CDR1 reads SNHLY; CDR2 reads FYNNEI. The V and J ends lost 5 bases and 9 bases respectively, with 32 bases between them.

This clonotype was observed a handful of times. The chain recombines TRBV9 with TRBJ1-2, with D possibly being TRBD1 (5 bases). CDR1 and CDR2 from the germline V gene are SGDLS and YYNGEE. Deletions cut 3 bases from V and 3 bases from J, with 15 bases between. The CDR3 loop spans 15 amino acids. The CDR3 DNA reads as TGTGCCAGCAGCGCGGGGGGAGCTACGTACTATGGCTACACCTTC. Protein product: CASSAGGATYYGYTF.

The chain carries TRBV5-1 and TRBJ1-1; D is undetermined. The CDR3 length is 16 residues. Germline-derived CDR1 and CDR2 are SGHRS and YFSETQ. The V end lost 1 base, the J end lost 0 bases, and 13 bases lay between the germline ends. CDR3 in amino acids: CASSLSQASMNTEAFF. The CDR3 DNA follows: TGCGCCAGCAGCTTGAGTCAGGCCTCGATGAACACTGAAGCTTTCTTT.

In DNA, the CDR3 is TGCGCCAGCAGCCGAACAGGGGGGGGAACGAACACTGAAGCTTTCTTT. Translation gives CASSRTGGGTNTEAFF. This sequence joins TRBV4-1 and TRBJ1-1, with 8 nucleotides matching TRBD1. V shed 4 bases, J shed 1 base, and the junction held 8 bases outside the gene matches. This CDR3 contains 16 residues. From germline, CDR1 is MGHRA and CDR2 YSYEKL.

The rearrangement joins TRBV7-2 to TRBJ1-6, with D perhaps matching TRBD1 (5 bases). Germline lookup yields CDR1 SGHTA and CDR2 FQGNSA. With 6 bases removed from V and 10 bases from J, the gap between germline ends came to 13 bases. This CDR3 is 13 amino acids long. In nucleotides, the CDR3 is TGTGCCAGCAGAGAGGAGGGGTGGTCACCCCTCCACTTT. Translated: CASREEGWSPLHF.

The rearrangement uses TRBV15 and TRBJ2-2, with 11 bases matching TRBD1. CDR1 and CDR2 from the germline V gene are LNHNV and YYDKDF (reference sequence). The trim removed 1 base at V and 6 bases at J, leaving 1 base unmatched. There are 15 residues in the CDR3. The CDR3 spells CATSRGTGGPGELFF. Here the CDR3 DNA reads TGTGCCACCAGCAGAGGGACAGGGGGCCCCGGGGAGCTGTTTTTT.

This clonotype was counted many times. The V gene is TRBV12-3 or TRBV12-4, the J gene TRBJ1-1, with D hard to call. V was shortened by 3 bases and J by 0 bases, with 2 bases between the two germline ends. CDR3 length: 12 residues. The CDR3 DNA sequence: TGTGCCAGCAGTTTCCTGAACACTGAAGCTTTCTTT. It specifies CASSFLNTEAFF.

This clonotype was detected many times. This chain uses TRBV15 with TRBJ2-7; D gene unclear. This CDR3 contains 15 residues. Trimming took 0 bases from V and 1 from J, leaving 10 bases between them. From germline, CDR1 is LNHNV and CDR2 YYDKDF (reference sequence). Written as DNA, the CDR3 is TGTGCCACCAGCAGAGATACGGTGGGGTCCTACGAGCAGTACTTC. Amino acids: CATSRDTVGSYEQYF.